This TCR beta chain was profiled in a study of T cell responses to AZD1222 COVID-19 vaccine. In the case of this clone: Its matching antigen is unknown.

Sequencing was performed with immunoSEQ multiplex PCR; in TCRdb, only in-frame clones are kept and a portion is missing. This sample yields some 71,000 clones, of which 70% to 90% are seen a single time; approximately 30% belongs to the top ten. General observations from the study: Unmutated variant regions are reportedly the target of nearly half of TCRs that are spike-specific. Across spike, vaccine-associated CD4 TCRs were found, dominant at 160-218 and 743-854. In all cases, repertoires were sampled only after the peak T cell response.

Germline values: CDR1 SGHRS, CDR2 YFSETQ. This CDR3 contains 16 residues. Trimming removed 0 bases from V and 1 base from J, with 8 bases in between. This receptor was taken from an adult who received the AZD1222 COVID-19 vaccine. The chain employs TRBV5-1 and TRBJ2-6; the D gene could be TRBD1 or TRBD2 (5 bases each). The sequenced sample was peripheral blood, obtained 28 days after the second AZD1222 dose. This chain's CDR3 is CASSLVGVSGANVLTF. In DNA, the CDR3 is TGCGCCAGCAGCTTGGTGGGGGTATCTGGGGCCAACGTCCTGACTTTC.